This T cell receptor beta chain emerged from a study of blood T cells in healthy people across ages. Overall study context: With template switching, about one barcoded beta molecule was captured per two T cells.

Primed by a sample-barcoded 5' primer and a J-beta primer mix, a second PCR proceeded for 7 to 11 cycles. TCRdb processed the 5' RACE reads anew with MiXCR; each CDR3 protein has one entry. The sample has around 1.5 million distinct CDR3 sequences, approximately 60% seen once; the top ten hold roughly 6.3%. With 5 bases removed from V and 5 bases from J, the gap between germline ends came to 19 bases. Germline values: CDR1 SGHTA, CDR2 FQGNSA. The CDR3 runs to 16 residues. The gene calls are TRBV7-2 and TRBJ2-1; D might be TRBD2 (6 bases). The sequence came from a man younger than 35 in good health. What was sequenced was blood. Written as DNA, the CDR3 is TGTGCCAGCAGCCCTTCCCTGGGGGGAACTGACAATGAGCAGTTCTTC. This codes for CASSPSLGGTDNEQFF.